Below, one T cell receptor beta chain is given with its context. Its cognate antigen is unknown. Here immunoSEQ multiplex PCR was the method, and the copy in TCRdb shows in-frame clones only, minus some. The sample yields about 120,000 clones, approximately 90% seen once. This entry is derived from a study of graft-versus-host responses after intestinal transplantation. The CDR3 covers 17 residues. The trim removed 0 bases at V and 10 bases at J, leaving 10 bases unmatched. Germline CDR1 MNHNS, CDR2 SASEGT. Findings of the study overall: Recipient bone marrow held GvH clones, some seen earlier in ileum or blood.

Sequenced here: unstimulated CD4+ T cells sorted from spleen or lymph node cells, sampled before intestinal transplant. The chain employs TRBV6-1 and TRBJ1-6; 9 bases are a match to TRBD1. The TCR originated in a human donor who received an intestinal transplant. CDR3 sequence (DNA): TGTGCCAGCAGTGAAGCGTCTACCGGGACAGGGAGGTCACCCCTCCACTTT. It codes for CASSEASTGTGRSPLHF.